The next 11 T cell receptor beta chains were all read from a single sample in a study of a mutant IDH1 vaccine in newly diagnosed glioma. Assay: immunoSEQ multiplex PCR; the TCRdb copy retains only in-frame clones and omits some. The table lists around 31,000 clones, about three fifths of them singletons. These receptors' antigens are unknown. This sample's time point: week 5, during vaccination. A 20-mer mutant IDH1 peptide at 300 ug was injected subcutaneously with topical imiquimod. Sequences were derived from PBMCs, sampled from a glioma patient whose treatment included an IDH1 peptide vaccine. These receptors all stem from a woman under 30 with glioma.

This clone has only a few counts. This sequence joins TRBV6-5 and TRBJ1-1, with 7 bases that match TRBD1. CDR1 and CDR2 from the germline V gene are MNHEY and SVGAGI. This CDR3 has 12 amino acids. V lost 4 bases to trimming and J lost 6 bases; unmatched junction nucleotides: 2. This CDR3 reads CASSSTGPEAFF. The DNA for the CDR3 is TGTGCCAGCAGTTCGACAGGGCCTGAAGCTTTCTTT.

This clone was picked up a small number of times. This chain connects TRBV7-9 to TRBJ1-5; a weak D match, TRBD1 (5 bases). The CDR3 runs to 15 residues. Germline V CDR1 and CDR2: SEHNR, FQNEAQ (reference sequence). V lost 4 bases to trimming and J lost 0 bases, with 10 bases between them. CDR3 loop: CASSSGGYSNQPQHF. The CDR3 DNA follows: TGTGCCAGCAGCTCCGGGGGGTATAGCAATCAGCCCCAGCATTTT.

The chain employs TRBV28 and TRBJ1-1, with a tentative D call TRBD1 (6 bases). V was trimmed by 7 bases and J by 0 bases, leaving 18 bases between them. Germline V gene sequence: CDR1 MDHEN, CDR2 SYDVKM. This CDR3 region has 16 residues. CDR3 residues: CASTPRDINLNTEAFF. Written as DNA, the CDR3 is TGTGCCAGCACCCCGAGGGACATTAATTTGAACACTGAAGCTTTCTTT.

The CDR3 DNA reads TGTGCCAGCAGTACAGGGGGCCCCTACAATGAGCAGTTCTTC. It encodes CASSTGGPYNEQFF. This chain uses TRBV27 with TRBJ2-1; 9 bases are shared with TRBD1. CDR1 and CDR2 from the germline V gene are MNHEY and SMNVEV (reference sequence). The CDR3 is 14 residues long. V was clipped by 5 bases and J by 2 bases; unmatched bases: 1.

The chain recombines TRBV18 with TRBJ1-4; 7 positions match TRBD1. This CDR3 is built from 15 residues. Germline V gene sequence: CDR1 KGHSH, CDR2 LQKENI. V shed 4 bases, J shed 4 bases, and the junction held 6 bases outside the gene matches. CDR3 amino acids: CASSRTGTGNEKLFF. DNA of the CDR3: TGTGCCAGCTCACGGACAGGAACGGGTAATGAAAAACTGTTTTTT.

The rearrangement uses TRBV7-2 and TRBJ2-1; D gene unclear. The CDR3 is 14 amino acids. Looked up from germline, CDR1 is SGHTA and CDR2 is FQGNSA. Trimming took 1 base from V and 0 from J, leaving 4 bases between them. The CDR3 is CASSLGGSYNEQFF. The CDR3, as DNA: TGTGCCAGCAGCTTAGGGGGCTCCTACAATGAGCAGTTCTTC.

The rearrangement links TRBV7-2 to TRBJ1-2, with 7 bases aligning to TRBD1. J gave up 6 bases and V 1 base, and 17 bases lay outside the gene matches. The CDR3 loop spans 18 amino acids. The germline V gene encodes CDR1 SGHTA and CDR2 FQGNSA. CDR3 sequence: CASSLVSGTAHSSDGYTF. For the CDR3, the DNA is TGTGCCAGCAGCTTAGTGTCCGGGACAGCCCATTCAAGTGATGGCTACACCTTC.

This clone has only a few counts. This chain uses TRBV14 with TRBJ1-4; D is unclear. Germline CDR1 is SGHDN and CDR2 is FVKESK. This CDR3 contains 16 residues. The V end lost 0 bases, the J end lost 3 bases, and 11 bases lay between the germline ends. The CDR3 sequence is CASSQEGSPANEKLFF. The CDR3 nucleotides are TGTGCCAGCAGCCAAGAAGGGAGTCCAGCTAATGAAAAACTGTTTTTT.

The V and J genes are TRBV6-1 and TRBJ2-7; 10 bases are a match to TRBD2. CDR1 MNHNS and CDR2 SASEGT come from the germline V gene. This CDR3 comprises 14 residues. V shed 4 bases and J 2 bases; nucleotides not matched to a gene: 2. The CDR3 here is CASSVGLAAYEQYF. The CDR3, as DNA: TGTGCCAGCAGTGTTGGACTAGCGGCCTACGAGCAGTACTTC.

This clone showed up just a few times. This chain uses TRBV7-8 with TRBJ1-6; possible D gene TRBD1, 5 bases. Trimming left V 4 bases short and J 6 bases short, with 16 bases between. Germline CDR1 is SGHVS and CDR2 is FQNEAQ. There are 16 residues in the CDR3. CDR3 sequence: CASSYGTSALNSPLHF. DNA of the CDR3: TGTGCCAGCAGCTACGGGACCTCCGCACTTAATTCACCCCTCCACTTT. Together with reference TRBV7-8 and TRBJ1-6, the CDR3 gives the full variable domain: GAGVSQSPRYKVAKRGQDVALRCDPISGHVSLFWYQQALGQGPEFLTYFQNEAQLDKSGLPSDRFFAERPEGSVSTLKIQRTQQEDSAVYLCASSYGTSALNSPLHFGNGTRLTVT.

CDR3 amino acids: CATDRQGAYSNQPQHF. CDR3 coding DNA: TGTGCCACCGACCGACAGGGGGCTTATAGCAATCAGCCCCAGCATTTT. V and J are TRBV2 and TRBJ1-5, with 10 nucleotides matching TRBD1. Trimming removed 10 bases from V and 0 bases from J; junction bases left unmatched: 9. The germline gives CDR1 SNHLY, CDR2 FYNNEI. The CDR3 runs to 16 residues.